This T cell receptor beta chain was documented in a study of T cell responses to AZD1222 COVID-19 vaccine. Study-wide results and limits: At study baseline, merely six AZD1222 recipients were seropositive.

CDR3 size: 18 residues. After removal of 0 bases from V and 4 bases from J, the junction contained 15 bases not matched to a gene. The germline V gene encodes CDR1 SGDLS and CDR2 YYNGEE. Remarks on this clone: The antigen is unknown.

Using immunoSEQ multiplex PCR, the repertoire was profiled, and TCRdb retains in-frame clones only, with some absent. The sample carries about 160,000 clones, about 91% recorded once. The chain combines TRBV9 with TRBJ1-2; 7 bases line up with TRBD1. The receptor comes from an adult in good health. The sequences come from peripheral blood, collected on day 0 of AZD1222 vaccination. CDR3 nucleotides: TGTGCCAGCAGCGTAGCCCAAGATCCGGGACAGCAACCCTATGGCTACACCTTC. Its protein product is CASSVAQDPGQQPYGYTF.